This T cell receptor beta chain is drawn from a study of OX40 agonist ivuxolimab in advanced cancers. In the study overall: The treatment was a fully human IgG2 OX40 agonist, ivuxolimab. Age averaged roughly 60 years (range roughly 23 to 79), and roughly 80% were male.

The repertoire was sequenced with immunoSEQ multiplex PCR; TCRdb's copy has only in-frame clones and lacks some. The table includes about 95,000 clones, roughly nine tenths detected once. With baseline, cycle 4 day 1, and cycle 7 day 1 as timepoints, blood was sampled. The germline V gene has CDR1 SGHRS and CDR2 YFSETQ. V lost 0 bases and J 7 bases, leaving 13 bases between the germline ends. The CDR3 totals 14 residues. The sample was CD4+ or CD8+ T cells sorted from blood, taken in a trial of the OX40 agonist ivuxolimab. The clonotype originates from an adult with an advanced solid tumor such as melanoma, head and neck, liver or kidney cancer. The chain combines TRBV5-1 with TRBJ1-2; D not certain. The CDR3 is CASSLEESWGGYTF. CDR3 DNA sequence: TGCGCCAGCAGCTTGGAGGAGTCCTGGGGTGGCTACACCTTC.